The entry below gives a single T cell receptor beta chain sequence along with its context. V shed 6 bases and J 6 bases; nucleotides not matched to a gene: 6. The CDR3 consists of 13 residues. Germline assignment: CDR1 MNHNY and CDR2 SVGAGI (reference sequence). The sample comes from a study of T cells after yellow fever vaccination. TCRdb called the 5' RACE reads again in MiXCR, with one record for every CDR3 protein. The sample yields some 290,000 distinct CDR3 sequences, roughly 10% seen once. The sample in question was CD4+ T cells sorted from PBMCs, obtained 45 days after the yellow fever booster vaccination. The clonotype was recovered from a man younger than 35 who received the YFV17D yellow fever vaccine. The chain is built from TRBV6-6 and TRBJ2-7; 9 bases match TRBD2. The CDR3 nucleotides are TGTGCCAGCAGCCCAAGCGGGGGGTTCGAGCAGTACGTC. Protein product: CASSPSGGFEQYV.